This T cell receptor beta chain comes out of a study of blood T cell repertoires in COVID-19. In the study overall: Italy, Spain and the United States were the sources of the convalescent and acute COVID-19 samples. The cDNA or gDNA used as material had been derived from T cells, B-cell-depleted T cells, or PBMCs.

Per the authors' pipeline: By means of reference gene primer amplification, nucleated cell counts were estimated. Produced via immunoSEQ multiplex PCR; TCRdb's table is partial and in-frame only. The V and J calls and clone size are taken from that table; D and trimming were inferred from the DNA. Counted here are 95,000 to 150,000 clones, less than 85% occurring once; the ten biggest clones make up roughly 0.86%. The germline V and J ends were trimmed by 1 base and 4 bases, with 10 bases remaining between them. The CDR3 is 14 residues long. Per the germline V gene, CDR1 is MRHNA and CDR2 is SNTAGT. Sequenced: peripheral blood. V is TRBV6-4 and J is TRBJ1-2; D perhaps matches TRBD1 (6 bases). The receptor comes from a human donor with acute or convalescent COVID-19. The donor label of this sample is uncertain. CDR3 nucleotide sequence: TGTGCCAGCAGTGACTATTACAGGGCCTATGGCTACACCTTC. It encodes CASSDYYRAYGYTF.